This TCR beta chain appears in the sequencing data of a study of blood T cells in healthy people across ages. Study-level points and caveats: Bulk PBMC profiling left naive and antigen-experienced comparisons inconclusive.

Notes on this clonotype: What it recognizes is unknown.

The V gene end was trimmed by 5 bases and the J gene end by 7 bases; junction bases not matched to a gene: 17. This CDR3 region has 16 residues. CDR1 and CDR2 (germline): ENHRY, SYGVKD. A sample-barcoded 5' primer and a J-beta primer mix were used in a second PCR of about 6 to 11 cycles. TCRdb recomputed calls from the 5' RACE reads with MiXCR, one row per CDR3 protein. The profile shows fewer than 950,000 distinct CDR3 sequences, about 34% of them singletons. The sequenced sample consisted of blood. The chain employs TRBV10-3 and TRBJ2-7; 7 positions match TRBD2. This TCR came from a man aged 18 to 35 in good health. CDR3 DNA: TGTGCCATCAGTTTTCGAGCTACGGGGGGTCTCAATGAGCAGTACTTC. Translation gives CAISFRATGGLNEQYF.